One sample yielded the 8 T cell receptor beta chains listed below, sequenced in a study of shared clonotypes between healthy human individuals. Sequenced by immunoSEQ multiplex PCR; TCRdb stores in-frame clones only, minus some. Of 950,000 to 1,100,000 clones listed, around 78% were seen once; the top ten hold around 0.61%. Material: memory CD4+ T cells from PBMCs. Noted subset: CD45RA-negative fraction. The receptors come from a man between 18 and 29 years old in good health. Some clones in this sample may be carry-over from other donors' samples.

On this clone itself: It is likely a read error: a sequence one base away is far more abundant. The CDR3: CAWGGLGLNEELFF. DNA of the CDR3: TGTGCCTGGGGGGGGTTGGGACTAAATGAAGAACTGTTTTTT. The chain joins TRBV30 to TRBJ1-4, with a possible D match to TRBD1 (5 bases). The germline CDR1 and CDR2 sequences are GTSNPN and SVGIG (reference sequence). The CDR3 totals 14 residues.

The chain uses TRBV5-1 and TRBJ2-2; 7 bases line up with TRBD2. The length of the CDR3 is 16 residues. In germline, CDR1 is SGHRS, CDR2 YFSETQ. J was trimmed by 3 bases and V by 1 base; bases with no gene match: 6. CDR3 in DNA: TGCGCCAGCAGCTTGAATCCCGCGGGAGACACCGGGGAGCTGTTTTTT. Residues: CASSLNPAGDTGELFF.

The rearrangement joins TRBV28 to TRBJ1-2; weak D call: TRBD1 (5 bases). Per the germline V gene, CDR1 is MDHEN and CDR2 is SYDVKM. The V and J ends lost 9 bases and 4 bases respectively, with 15 bases between them. CDR3 size: 13 residues. CDR3 DNA sequence: TGTGCCAGTAACACTCGGGGGATCTATGGCTACACCTTC. Residues: CASNTRGIYGYTF.

The chain combines TRBV11-2 with TRBJ2-2; TRBD1 matches 8 bases. The junction had 10 bases not matched to a gene; V was cut back by 8 bases and J by 5 bases. The CDR3 has 15 amino acids. The germline CDR1 and CDR2 sequences are SGHAT and FQNNGV. Written as DNA, the CDR3 is TGTGCCAGCTCACCAGGGGGCACGAGGACCGGGGAGCTGTTTTTT. It yields the protein CASSPGGTRTGELFF.

V is TRBV4-3 and J is TRBJ1-4; 8 bases align to TRBD1. The V gene's germline CDR1 is LGHNA and CDR2 YSLEER. This CDR3 is built from 15 residues. V lost 1 base to trimming and J lost 8 bases; unmatched junction nucleotides: 6. In DNA, the CDR3 is TGCGCCAGCAGCCAAGGGCAGGGGGCGGGGGAAAAACTGTTTTTT. Residues: CASSQGQGAGEKLFF.

The chain combines TRBV18 with TRBJ2-7; D perhaps matches TRBD1 (6 bases). CDR1 and CDR2 from the germline V gene are KGHSH and LQKENI. The CDR3 runs 13 residues. With 3 bases removed from V and 5 bases from J, the gap between germline ends came to 11 bases. CDR3 coding DNA: TGTGCCAGCTCACCCTCGACAGGACACGAGCAGTACTTC. Its translation: CASSPSTGHEQYF.

V gene TRBV27 combines with J gene TRBJ2-7, with 9 bases that match TRBD2. There are 16 residues in the CDR3. Germline CDR1 reads MNHEY; CDR2 reads SMNVEV (reference sequence). V shed 2 bases and J 5 bases; nucleotides not matched to a gene: 10. The CDR3, as DNA: TGTGCCAGCAGTTTACTAGCGGGATCTGTCCGCCACGAGCAGTACTTC. Its translation is CASSLLAGSVRHEQYF.

The chain carries TRBV9 and TRBJ2-3, with 7 positions matching TRBD2. J gave up 3 bases and V 0 bases, and 7 bases lay outside the gene matches. CDR3 length: 16 residues. The V gene's germline CDR1 is SGDLS and CDR2 YYNGEE. The CDR3 loop reads CASSVERTRRTDTQYF. The CDR3 DNA follows: TGTGCCAGCAGCGTAGAGAGGACTAGGAGGACAGATACGCAGTATTTT.